Detailed here is one T cell receptor (beta chain). Its target is unknown. Clones were read by immunoSEQ multiplex PCR, and TCRdb kept only the in-frame ones, dropping some. The data show about 230 clones, with around 96% seen just once and less than 7% held by the top ten. The V gene lost 6 bases and the J gene lost 0 bases, with 12 bases spanning the gap. Germline CDR1 MNHNS, CDR2 SASEGT. This CDR3 comprises 15 residues. The data are from a study of T cell repertoires in ileal Crohn's disease. In the study overall: From the resection specimen's proximal margin, biopsies were taken as MI.

Study-level findings and limits: Mucosal expansions were suggested to be mainly CD8 T cells. Clonal expansions were more frequent in active smokers than non-smokers at surgery. All patients with clonality above 26.8% had endoscopic recurrence.

Time point indicated: proximal margin of the surgical specimen (macroscopically non-inflamed). The chain links TRBV6-1 to TRBJ2-1, with D unresolved. The specimen was ileal tissue. This clonotype was sampled from an adult with Crohn's disease. The CDR3 protein is CASSFTPSSYNEQFF. CDR3 nucleotides: TGTGCCAGCAGCTTCACTCCCAGCTCCTACAATGAGCAGTTCTTC.